This T cell receptor beta chain appears in the sequencing data of a study of blood T cell repertoires in COVID-19. As for the study in general: Whether acute or convalescent, the COVID-19 samples came from the United States, Italy and Spain. The analysed material was cDNA or gDNA that came from T cells, B-cell-depleted T cells, or PBMCs.

Profiled with immunoSEQ multiplex PCR; TCRdb holds only in-frame clones, not every one. The table lists tens of thousands of clones, about 74% of them singletons. This clonotype was obtained from an elderly woman with acute or convalescent COVID-19. The sequencing sample was made of peripheral blood.

The CDR3 region is CASSGGLAGGNEQFF. The CDR3 DNA is TGTGCCAGCAGCGGGGGACTAGCGGGCGGGAATGAGCAGTTCTTC. This chain links TRBV5-4 with TRBJ2-1; 12 positions agree with TRBD2. Germline CDR1 reads SGHNT; CDR2 reads YYREEE (reference sequence). The CDR3 consists of 15 residues. V shed 4 bases, J shed 7 bases, and the junction held 6 bases outside the gene matches.